Included here is one T cell receptor beta chain sequence, with context. Antigen: not known. The CDR3 is 14 amino acids. Germline assignment: CDR1 LNHDA and CDR2 SQIVND (reference sequence). As the template, RNA transcripts were used to amplify TCR beta CDR3 regions. First-round RT-PCR with HTBI primers preceded a second-round multiplex PCR. TCRdb fed the multiplex PCR reads into MiXCR, producing one record per CDR3 protein. The profile shows about 550,000 distinct CDR3 sequences, 35% to 45% of them singletons. The entry originates in a study of Graves' ophthalmopathy and Graves' hyperthyroidism. Study-wide findings and caveats: Detected in blood as well were most expanded thyroid clonotypes with frequency above 0.001. Ophthalmopathy and stable hyperthyroidism were discriminated by a 13-signature model, with roughly 90% sensitivity and about 84% specificity.

Other autoimmune diseases, uncontrolled infections, pregnancy or lactation led to the exclusion of patients. The receptor comes from an adult man with Graves' hyperthyroidism. The chain combines TRBV19 with TRBJ2-5; D is perhaps TRBD1 (6 bases). The tail of the sequence fits TRBJ2-1 better, so the J call may be wrong. Sequenced input: peripheral blood or thyroid tissue (not recorded which). The CDR3 protein is CASSSWGQVGEQFF. The DNA of the CDR3 is TGTGCCAGTAGTAGTTGGGGGCAAGTAGGTGAGCAGTTCTTC.